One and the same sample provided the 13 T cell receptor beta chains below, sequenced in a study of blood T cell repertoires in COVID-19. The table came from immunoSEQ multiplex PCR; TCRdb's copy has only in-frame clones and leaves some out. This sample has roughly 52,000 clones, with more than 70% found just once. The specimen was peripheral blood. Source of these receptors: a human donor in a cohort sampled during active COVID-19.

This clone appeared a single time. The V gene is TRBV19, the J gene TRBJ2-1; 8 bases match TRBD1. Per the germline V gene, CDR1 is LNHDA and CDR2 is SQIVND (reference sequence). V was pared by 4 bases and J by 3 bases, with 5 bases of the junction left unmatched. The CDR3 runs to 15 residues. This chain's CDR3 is CASSRRDRNYNEQFF. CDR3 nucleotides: TGTGCCAGTAGTAGACGGGACAGGAACTACAATGAGCAGTTCTTC.

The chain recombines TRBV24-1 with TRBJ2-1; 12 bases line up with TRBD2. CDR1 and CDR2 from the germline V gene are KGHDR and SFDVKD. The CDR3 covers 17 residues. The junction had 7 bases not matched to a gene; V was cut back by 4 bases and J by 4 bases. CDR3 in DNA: TGTGCCACCAGTGACCCTACTAGCGGGGGGTGGTACAATGAGCAGTTCTTC. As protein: CATSDPTSGGWYNEQFF.

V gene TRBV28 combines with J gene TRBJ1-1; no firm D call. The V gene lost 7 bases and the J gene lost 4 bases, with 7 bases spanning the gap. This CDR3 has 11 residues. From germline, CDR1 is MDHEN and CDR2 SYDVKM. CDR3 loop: CASTSTTEAFF. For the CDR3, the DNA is TGTGCCAGCACTAGTACCACTGAAGCTTTCTTT.

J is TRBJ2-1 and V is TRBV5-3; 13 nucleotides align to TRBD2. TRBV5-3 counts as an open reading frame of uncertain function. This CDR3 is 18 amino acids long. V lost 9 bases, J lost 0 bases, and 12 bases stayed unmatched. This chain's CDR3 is CANLKGLAGVFSYNEQFF. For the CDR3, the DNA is TGTGCCAACCTAAAAGGACTAGCGGGGGTCTTCTCCTACAATGAGCAGTTCTTC.

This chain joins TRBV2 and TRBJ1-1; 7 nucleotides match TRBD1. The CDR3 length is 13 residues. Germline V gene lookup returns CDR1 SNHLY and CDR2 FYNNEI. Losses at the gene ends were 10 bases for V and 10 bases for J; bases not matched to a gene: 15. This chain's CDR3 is CATTEGAQFGAFF. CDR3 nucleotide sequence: TGTGCCACAACGGAGGGGGCACAATTTGGAGCTTTCTTT.

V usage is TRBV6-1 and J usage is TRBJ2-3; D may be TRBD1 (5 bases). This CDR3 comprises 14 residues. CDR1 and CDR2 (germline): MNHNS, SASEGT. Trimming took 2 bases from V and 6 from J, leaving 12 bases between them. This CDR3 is CASSERQGRDTQYF. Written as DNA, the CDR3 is TGTGCCAGCAGTGAACGGCAGGGTAGGGATACGCAGTATTTT.

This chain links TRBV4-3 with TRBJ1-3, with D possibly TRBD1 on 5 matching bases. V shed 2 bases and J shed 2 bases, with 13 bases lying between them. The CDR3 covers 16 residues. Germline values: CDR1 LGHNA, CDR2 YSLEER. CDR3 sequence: CASSQILTGAGNTIYF. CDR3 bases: TGCGCCAGCAGCCAAATACTTACGGGGGCTGGAAACACCATATATTTT.

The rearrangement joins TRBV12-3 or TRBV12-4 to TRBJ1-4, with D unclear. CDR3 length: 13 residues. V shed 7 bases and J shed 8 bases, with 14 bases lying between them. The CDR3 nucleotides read TGTGCCAGCACCGGTGGTCGGGGAGAAAAACTGTTTTTT. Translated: CASTGGRGEKLFF.

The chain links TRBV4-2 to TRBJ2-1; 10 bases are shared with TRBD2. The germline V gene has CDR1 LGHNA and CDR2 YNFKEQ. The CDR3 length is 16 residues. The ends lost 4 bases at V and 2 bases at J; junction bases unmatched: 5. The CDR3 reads CASSPTLAGAYNEQFF. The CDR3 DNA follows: TGTGCCAGCAGCCCTACGCTAGCGGGGGCCTACAATGAGCAGTTCTTC.

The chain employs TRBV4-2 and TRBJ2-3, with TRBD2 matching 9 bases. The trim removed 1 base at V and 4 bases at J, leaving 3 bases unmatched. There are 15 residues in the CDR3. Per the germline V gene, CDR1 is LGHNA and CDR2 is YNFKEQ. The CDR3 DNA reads TGTGCCAGCAGCCAAGCTGCGGGGGGGCCAGATACGCAGTATTTT. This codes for CASSQAAGGPDTQYF.

This CDR3 reads CAISEQGYYGYTF. CDR3 DNA: TGTGCCATCAGTGAACAGGGCTACTATGGCTACACCTTC. The V and J genes are TRBV10-3 and TRBJ1-2; a weak D match, TRBD1 (6 bases). V lost 3 bases and J 3 bases, leaving 8 bases between the germline ends. This CDR3 spans 13 amino acids. Germline V gives CDR1 ENHRY, CDR2 SYGVKD.

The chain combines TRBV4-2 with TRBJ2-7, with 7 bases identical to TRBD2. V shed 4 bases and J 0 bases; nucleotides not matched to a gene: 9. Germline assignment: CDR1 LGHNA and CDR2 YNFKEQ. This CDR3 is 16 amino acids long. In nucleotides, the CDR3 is TGTGCCAGCAGCCTCTTAAAGCGGGATTACTCCTACGAGCAGTACTTC. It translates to CASSLLKRDYSYEQYF.

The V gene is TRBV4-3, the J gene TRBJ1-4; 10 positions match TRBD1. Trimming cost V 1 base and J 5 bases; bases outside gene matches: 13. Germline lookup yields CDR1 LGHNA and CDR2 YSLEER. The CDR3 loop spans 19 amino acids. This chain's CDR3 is CASSQGAMSRGQGNEKLFF. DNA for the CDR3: TGCGCCAGCAGCCAAGGAGCTATGAGCCGGGGACAGGGGAATGAAAAACTGTTTTTT.